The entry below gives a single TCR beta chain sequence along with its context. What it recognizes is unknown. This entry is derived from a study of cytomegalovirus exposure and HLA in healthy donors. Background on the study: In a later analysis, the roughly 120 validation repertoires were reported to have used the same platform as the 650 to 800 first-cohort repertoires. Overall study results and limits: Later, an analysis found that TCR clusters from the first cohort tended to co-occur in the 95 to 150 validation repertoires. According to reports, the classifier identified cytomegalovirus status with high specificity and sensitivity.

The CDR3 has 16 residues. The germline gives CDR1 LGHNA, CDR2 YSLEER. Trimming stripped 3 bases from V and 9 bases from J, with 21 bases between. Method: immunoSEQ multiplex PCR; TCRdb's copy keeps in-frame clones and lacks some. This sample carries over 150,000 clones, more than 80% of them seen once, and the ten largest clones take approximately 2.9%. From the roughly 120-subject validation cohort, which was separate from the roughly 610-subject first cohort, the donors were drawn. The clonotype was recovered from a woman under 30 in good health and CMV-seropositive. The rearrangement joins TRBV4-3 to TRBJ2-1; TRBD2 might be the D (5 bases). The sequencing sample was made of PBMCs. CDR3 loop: CASSHLAGSGVGEQFF. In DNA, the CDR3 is TGCGCCAGCAGCCACCTAGCCGGGTCCGGCGTCGGTGAGCAGTTCTTC.